The 25 T cell receptor beta chains below were found in one sample sequenced in a study of PD-1 blockade in classical Hodgkin lymphoma. Specified time point: newly diagnosed, previously untreated cHL patient sample. The study isolated CD8+ T cells from thawed PBMCs by magnetic negative selection. The data were produced by immunoSEQ multiplex PCR, yet TCRdb's version contains in-frame clones alone and is incomplete. The table records some 21,000 clones, around nine tenths of them present only once. Sequencing input: CD8+ T cells from blood. These receptors all stem from a human donor with classical Hodgkin lymphoma.

This clone was seen only once. The V call is TRBV6-5, the J call TRBJ1-1; maybe TRBD1 (5 bases). V gave up 2 bases and J gave up 4 bases, with 11 bases separating them. CDR3 length: 14 residues. Germline loops: CDR1 MNHEY, CDR2 SVGAGI. The CDR3 bases are TGTGCCAGCAGTTACGAGGGACCCAGCACTGAAGCTTTCTTT. Translated, it gives CASSYEGPSTEAFF.

This clone was seen more than once but under ten times. The chain uses TRBV10-3 and TRBJ1-1; D remains ambiguous. V was cut by 0 bases and J by 5 bases, with 10 bases left in between. The CDR3 runs to 14 residues. CDR1 and CDR2 (germline): ENHRY, SYGVKD. This CDR3 reads CAISESWRVTEAFF. The CDR3 DNA follows: TGTGCCATCAGTGAGTCGTGGAGGGTGACTGAAGCTTTCTTT.

The chain employs TRBV7-6 and TRBJ1-1; perhaps TRBD1 as D (5 bases). V was cut by 5 bases and J by 0 bases, with 13 bases left in between. Germline CDR1 reads SGHVS; CDR2 reads FNYEAQ. The CDR3 loop spans 15 amino acids. DNA of the CDR3: TGTGCCAGCAGCCCCGACAGAAACTTGAACACTGAAGCTTTCTTT. It specifies CASSPDRNLNTEAFF.

The chain has TRBV5-6 and TRBJ1-5; 9 nucleotides align to TRBD1. CDR1 and CDR2 (germline): SGHDT, YYEEEE. The CDR3 consists of 14 residues. Trimming removed 3 bases from V and 9 bases from J; junction bases left unmatched: 7. CDR3 coding DNA: TGTGCCAGCAGCTACGGACAGGGGCTTTCGCCCCAGCATTTT. This gives the protein CASSYGQGLSPQHF.

This chain connects TRBV5-5 to TRBJ1-3; maybe TRBD1 (5 bases). CDR1 is SGHKS, CDR2 YYEKEE, per germline (reference sequence). V was cut by 4 bases and J by 1 base, with 21 bases left in between. This CDR3 has 18 amino acids. CDR3 region: CASSVSGEWAISGNTIYF. CDR3 DNA: TGTGCCAGCAGCGTTTCGGGGGAATGGGCGATATCTGGAAACACCATATATTTT.

The chain couples TRBV6-6 to TRBJ1-5; D may be TRBD1 (6 bases). The CDR3 loop spans 12 amino acids. Between the trimmed V and J ends, which lost 7 bases and 4 bases, there was a span of 8 bases. Per the germline V gene, CDR1 is MNHNY and CDR2 is SVGAGI (reference sequence). The CDR3 loop reads CASKGGNQPQHF. CDR3 DNA: TGTGCCAGCAAGGGGGGGAATCAGCCCCAGCATTTT.

This clone appeared a few times. This rearrangement joins TRBV18 to TRBJ1-5; 8 nucleotides align to TRBD1. The ends lost 2 bases at V and 5 bases at J; junction bases unmatched: 5. CDR1 KGHSH and CDR2 LQKENI come from the germline V gene. The CDR3 contains 15 residues. CDR3 in DNA: TGTGCCAGCTCACCATGGCAGGGGGCGGATCAGCCCCAGCATTTT. Encoded protein: CASSPWQGADQPQHF.

CDR3 sequence reads: CASSPSGETQYF. CDR3 nucleotide sequence: TGTGCCAGCTCTCCCTCGGGAGAGACCCAGTACTTC. This rearrangement joins TRBV18 to TRBJ2-5; D remains unclear. Germline V CDR1 and CDR2: KGHSH, LQKENI. V was trimmed by 6 bases and J by 4 bases, leaving 9 bases between them. The CDR3 length is 12 residues.

V usage is TRBV19 and J usage is TRBJ2-7; 8 bases map to TRBD1. The length of the CDR3 is 13 residues. The trim removed 6 bases at V and 3 bases at J, leaving 4 bases unmatched. In germline, CDR1 is LNHDA, CDR2 SQIVND (reference sequence). The CDR3 DNA follows: TGTGCCAGTAGCAGGGGGCAACGCTACGAGCAGTACTTC. It is translated as CASSRGQRYEQYF.

The CDR3, as DNA: TGCGCCAGCAGCTTGGCACAGGGGGCGGCCCAGTACTTC. Its protein is CASSLAQGAAQYF. V and J are TRBV5-1 and TRBJ2-5; 9 bases align to TRBD1. This CDR3 contains 13 residues. The V gene's germline CDR1 is SGHRS and CDR2 YFSETQ. V was clipped by 0 bases and J by 9 bases; unmatched bases: 3.

This clone is judged medium-sized. J is TRBJ1-5 and V is TRBV9; D gene ambiguous. V gave up 3 bases and J gave up 0 bases, with 7 bases separating them. CDR3 size: 14 residues. Germline CDR1 is SGDLS and CDR2 is YYNGEE. The CDR3 sequence is CASSGGDSNQPQHF. The CDR3 DNA sequence: TGTGCCAGCAGCGGGGGAGATAGCAATCAGCCCCAGCATTTT.

The CDR3 coding sequence is TGTGCCAGCAGCTTGTGGCGGGAGGGTCACACCGGGGAGCTGTTTTTT. Translation: CASSLWREGHTGELFF. V and J are TRBV5-6 and TRBJ2-2; 9 nucleotides match TRBD2. Germline V gives CDR1 SGHDT, CDR2 YYEEEE. CDR3 size: 16 residues. Trimming cost V 1 base and J 3 bases; bases outside gene matches: 4. Based on the CDR3 plus reference TRBV5-6 and TRBJ2-2, the full variable domain is DAGVTQSPTHLIKTRGQQVTLRCSPKSGHDTVSWYQQALGQGPQFIFQYYEEEERQRGNFPDRFSGHQFPNYSSELNVNALLLGDSALYLCASSLWREGHTGELFFGEGSRLTVL.

This clone was seen only once. This chain links TRBV2 with TRBJ2-2, with D perhaps assigned TRBD1 or TRBD2 (5 bases each). V gave up 4 bases and J gave up 0 bases, with 9 bases separating them. The length of the CDR3 is 15 residues. In germline, CDR1 is SNHLY, CDR2 FYNNEI. The CDR3 nucleotides are TGTGCCAGCAGTGGGGGACCTACGAACACCGGGGAGCTGTTTTTT. Residues: CASSGGPTNTGELFF. Together with reference TRBV2 and TRBJ2-2, the CDR3 gives the full variable domain: EPEVTQTPSHQVTQMGQEVILRCVPISNHLYFYWYRQILGQKVEFLVSFYNNEISEKSEIFDDQFSVERPDGSNFTLKIRSTKLEDSAMYFCASSGGPTNTGELFFGEGSRLTVL.

This chain connects TRBV2 to TRBJ2-7; D unresolved. Per germline, CDR1 SNHLY and CDR2 FYNNEI. This CDR3 is 12 amino acids long. The V end was cut by 4 bases, the J end by 4 bases, with 8 bases between. The CDR3 bases are TGTGCCAGCAGTGCGCCCCGGTACGAGCAGTACTTC. This codes for CASSAPRYEQYF.

The chain links TRBV27 to TRBJ2-3; 9 positions agree with TRBD1. The CDR3 runs to 14 residues. The ends lost 4 bases at V and 3 bases at J; junction bases unmatched: 2. CDR1 and CDR2 from the germline V gene are MNHEY and SMNVEV (reference sequence). The CDR3 protein is CASSWDRATDTQYF. As DNA, the CDR3 is TGTGCCAGCAGTTGGGACAGGGCTACAGATACGCAGTATTTT.

The gene calls are TRBV28 and TRBJ2-7, with D perhaps matching TRBD1 or TRBD2 (5 bases each). Germline lookup yields CDR1 MDHEN and CDR2 SYDVKM. The length of the CDR3 is 14 residues. Trimming cost V 5 bases and J 4 bases, with 15 bases left between them. The CDR3 nucleotides are TGTGCCAGCAGTACGACCGGGACCTCTTACGAGCAGTACTTC. Its protein product is CASSTTGTSYEQYF.

The chain uses TRBV7-9 and TRBJ2-5; D unresolved. CDR3 length: 14 residues. Between the trimmed V and J ends, which lost 2 bases and 0 bases, there was a span of 7 bases. Germline V CDR1 and CDR2: SEHNR, FQNEAQ (reference sequence). CDR3 amino acids: CASSLQPDQETQYF. CDR3 in DNA: TGTGCCAGCAGCTTACAGCCTGACCAAGAGACCCAGTACTTC.

This chain links TRBV19 with TRBJ2-7; maybe TRBD2 (5 bases). The CDR3 sequence is 13 residues long. V lost 3 bases and J 3 bases, leaving 9 bases between the germline ends. The germline CDR1 and CDR2 sequences are LNHDA and SQIVND (reference sequence). The CDR3 reads CASSISGFYEQYF. The DNA of the CDR3 is TGTGCCAGTAGTATCTCGGGGTTCTACGAGCAGTACTTC.

The chain is built from TRBV9 and TRBJ2-1; possibly TRBD2 for D (5 bases). Trimming took off 6 bases at V and 5 bases at J, with 18 bases between the two ends. Germline values: CDR1 SGDLS, CDR2 YYNGEE. This CDR3 region has 15 residues. The CDR3 reads CASNQMWERNNEQFF. The DNA for the CDR3 is TGTGCCAGCAACCAGATGTGGGAGCGAAACAATGAGCAGTTCTTC.

This clone was seen just once. This chain links TRBV11-2 with TRBJ1-2; D uncertain. Germline lookup yields CDR1 SGHAT and CDR2 FQNNGV. The length of the CDR3 is 12 residues. Between the trimmed V and J ends, which lost 2 bases and 4 bases, there was a span of 5 bases. In nucleotides, the CDR3 is TGTGCCAGCAGCTTATCTGCCTATGGCTACACCTTC. This codes for CASSLSAYGYTF. The variable domain in full, completed from reference TRBV11-2 and TRBJ1-2, reads EAGVAQSPRYKIIEKRQSVAFWCNPISGHATLYWYQQILGQGPKLLIQFQNNGVVDDSQLPKDRFSAERLKGVDSTLKIQPAKLEDSAVYLCASSLSAYGYTFGSGTRLTVV.

The genes are TRBV28 and TRBJ1-4; 7 bases match TRBD1. V lost 7 bases and J lost 4; bases outside the gene matches: 9. Germline V gene data show CDR1 as MDHEN and CDR2 as SYDVKM. This CDR3 spans 15 amino acids. The CDR3 sequence is CASTHGGQYNEKLFF. As DNA, the CDR3 is TGTGCCAGCACCCATGGGGGACAGTATAATGAAAAACTGTTTTTT.

The chain carries TRBV30 and TRBJ2-5; D is uncertain. The CDR3 spans 12 residues. CDR1 is GTSNPN and CDR2 is SVGIG in the germline V gene (reference sequence). The ends were cut back, 2 bases at V and 3 bases at J, with 7 bases in the middle. Written as DNA, the CDR3 is TGTGCCTGGAGTAATACTAAAGAGACCCAGTACTTC. Translated: CAWSNTKETQYF.

The chain is built from TRBV6-6 and TRBJ2-7, with D perhaps matching TRBD2 (5 bases). V was clipped by 2 bases and J by 4 bases, with 9 bases between them. Germline V gene lookup returns CDR1 MNHNY and CDR2 SVGAGI (reference sequence). The CDR3 spans 13 residues. CDR3 DNA: TGTGCCAGCAGTTACCGGACTGAATACGAGCAGTACTTC. Its translation is CASSYRTEYEQYF.

CDR3 DNA: TGTGCCATCAGTGAGTCAGACAGGAGTACTAACTATGGCTACACCTTC. Protein sequence: CAISESDRSTNYGYTF. The chain employs TRBV10-3 and TRBJ1-2, with D possibly being TRBD1 (6 bases). The CDR3 covers 16 residues. Germline CDR1 is ENHRY and CDR2 is SYGVKD. Between the trimmed V and J ends, which lost 0 bases and 0 bases, there was a span of 11 bases.

J is TRBJ1-2 and V is TRBV10-3, with a tentative D call TRBD1 (5 bases). The germline V gene has CDR1 ENHRY and CDR2 SYGVKD. CDR3 length: 15 amino acids. V was pared by 0 bases and J by 8 bases, with 16 bases between. Here the CDR3 DNA reads TGTGCCATCAGTGAGTCGGGGTCTGGGGCGGTAGGCTACACCTTC. Translating it yields CAISESGSGAVGYTF.